This T cell receptor beta chain was sequenced for a study of T cells in women clearing cervical HPV infection (dated by TCRdb to 2016 to 2018). Background for the entire study: The cases were around 23 women with histologically confirmed HPV16-related CIN3 or worse, and 2 of those women had invasive cancers. The controls were fewer than 30 women whose single incident HPV16 infection cleared within 12 months with no development of precancer or cancer. Blood from cases was collected at the visit at which the lesion was first identified, whereas blood from controls was collected once infection was no longer detected. For cases, the median interval between lesion detection and blood sampling was about 150 days, with an interquartile range of about 85 to 220 days. Since only a few of the women had HLA typing available, the possibility that HLA type was acting as a confounder could not be ruled out. This exploratory proof-of-principle case-control study, nested within the Guanacaste HPV Natural History Study in Costa Rica, compared TCR repertoires among women with different cervical HPV16 outcomes. Cases and controls were matched on year of sample collection and on age within five years. Cases had a median age of about 34 years and controls had a median age of around 40, with no significant differences in baseline characteristics. The parent cohort enrolled roughly 9,400 women aged 18 or older in Guanacaste, Costa Rica, in 1993 to 1994 and followed the women for approximately seven years. Five blinded duplicates per group were added as quality controls, giving about 60 samples: about 50 participants and around ten replicates.

Every participant had a single incident cervical HPV16 infection, and women with prevalent HPV16 infections were excluded. Cervical HPV DNA was detected by MY09/MY11 PCR, and genotyping was performed by dot-blot hybridization. Roughly 15 mL of heparinized blood was centrifuged, after which the buffy coat was aliquoted, frozen at -30 degrees C, and then stored at -80 degrees C. QIAGEN kits were used to extract genomic DNA from the buffy coat specimens. TCR beta CDR3 regions were amplified by multiplex PCR using the immunoSEQ assay from an average of approximately 1,200 ng genomic DNA per sample. To correct primer bias, the assay used a complete synthetic TCR repertoire to set an amplification baseline. The amplicons were sequenced using the Illumina platform. The published analysis was carried out like this. Sequence errors were corrected by clustering with frequency ratios and a modified nearest-neighbor algorithm, and the sequences were then analyzed in the immunoSEQ Analyzer using IMGT gene definitions. At each rarefaction depth, TCR richness and evenness were averaged over 20 rarefaction repeats, and samples with fewer sequences than the depth were excluded. Wilcoxon rank sum tests with FDR correction were used to compare V, D and J gene relative abundances between the groups. An intraclass correlation of 95% to 97% for TCR richness and an average of around 76% across about 66 gene segments were obtained from the blinded duplicates. TCRdb limited this immuneACCESS table to in-frame rearrangements with V and J called. A share of clones is missing; checked studies link under half to unresolved V genes, and the rest is unexplained. The V and J calls and clone size are taken from that table; D and trimming were inferred from the DNA. The record for this sample contains tens of thousands of clones. Approximately 4.8% of the sample lies in the top ten.

On the study overall, not on this receptor specifically: Random forest classifiers that combined richness and V gene abundances separated cases from controls with an estimated AUC of 0.8 to 0.9. Because the number of T cells in each sample was unknown, differences in richness could reflect differing T-cell content rather than repertoire biology. Significantly higher TCR repertoire richness was observed in CIN3+ cases than in controls across sequencing depths, whereas no difference in evenness was found. Because of the cross-sectional design, the study could not determine whether the associations came before infection or resulted from infection, and neither effector/memory subsets nor HPV-specific T cells were isolated.

A note on this clone: The specificity of this receptor is unknown.

Sequenced: blood buffy coat. The TCR comes from a woman aged 18 to 75 with a cervical HPV16 infection that either progressed to CIN3+ or cleared (not recorded which).

CDR3 DNA (partial): TGCAGTGCTAGGGCCCTTACCGAGGGC. This encodes CSARALTEG. The entire CDR3 reads CSARALTEGYTF. The sequence is built from TRBV20-1 and TRBJ1-2; too little of a D gene remains to name it. The read falls 3 residues short of the CDR3 end, and the missing part is taken from the germline J gene. CDR1 and CDR2, per the germline V gene (reference sequence), are DFQATT and SNEGSKA. Counted from cysteine to phenylalanine, this CDR3 has 12 amino acids. The 27 bases shown cover part of the CDR3, and their frame starts at base 1.